What follows are 29 T cell receptor beta chains derived from one specimen sequenced in a study of CD8 T cells in Susac syndrome. Random hexamers were used to reverse transcribe the RNA input (about 0.5 to 1 ug). Each CDR3 protein gets one entry after TCRdb re-called the immunoSEQ multiplex PCR reads with MiXCR. This sample has about 440,000 distinct CDR3 sequences, with approximately 89% found just once. Specimen: CD8+ T cells from PBMCs. Receptor source: a human donor with multiple sclerosis.

This chain links TRBV5-1 with TRBJ2-7, with TRBD1 matching 9 bases. Germline V gene data show CDR1 as SGHRS and CDR2 as YFSETQ. After removal of 6 bases from V and 0 bases from J, the junction contained 4 bases not matched to a gene. The CDR3 extends over 14 amino acids. CDR3 loop: CASTPTGGSYEQYF. CDR3 in DNA: TGCGCCAGCACCCCGACAGGGGGCTCCTACGAGCAGTACTTC.

This sequence joins TRBV7-2 and TRBJ1-1, with D maybe TRBD1 (6 bases). The germline CDR1 and CDR2 sequences are SGHTA and FQGNSA. The CDR3 sequence is 15 residues long. V lost 4 bases, J lost 3 bases, and 15 bases lay in between. CDR3 nucleotide sequence: TGTGCCAGCAGCTACATGGGGGGGCCCTACACTGAAGCTTTCTTT. Translation gives CASSYMGGPYTEAFF.

This clonotype turned up a few times. This chain connects TRBV2 to TRBJ2-7; D is ambiguous. V dropped 2 bases and J dropped 3 bases, with 5 bases sitting between them. This CDR3 spans 12 amino acids. Germline loops: CDR1 SNHLY, CDR2 FYNNEI. For the CDR3, the DNA is TGTGCCAGCAGTGAAAAGGGCTACGAGCAGTACTTC. This codes for CASSEKGYEQYF.

This sequence joins TRBV4-1 and TRBJ2-7, with TRBD1 matching over 10 bases. V shed 1 base, J shed 7 bases, and the junction held 7 bases outside the gene matches. The CDR3 has 15 residues. Germline V CDR1 and CDR2: MGHRA, YSYEKL. CDR3 in amino acids: CASSQAGTGAGEQYF. The CDR3 region has the DNA TGCGCCAGCAGCCAAGCCGGGACAGGGGCGGGGGAGCAGTACTTC.

The chain employs TRBV5-1 and TRBJ2-7; D is unclear. CDR3 length equals 14 residues. Germline lookup yields CDR1 SGHRS and CDR2 YFSETQ. V lost 0 bases to trimming and J lost 7 bases, with 14 bases between them. CDR3 coding DNA: TGCGCCAGCAGCTTGGTTTTCGGATGGCAGGAGCAGTACTTC. Its protein is CASSLVFGWQEQYF.

This chain's CDR3 is CSVEFSTGLSGELFF. The CDR3 DNA reads as TGCAGCGTTGAGTTCAGTACAGGGTTAAGTGGGGAGCTGTTTTTT. This chain uses TRBV29-1 with TRBJ2-2, with a tentative D call TRBD1 (6 bases). Trimming took 3 bases from V and 8 from J, leaving 19 bases between them. This CDR3 is 15 amino acids long. Germline lookup yields CDR1 SQVTM and CDR2 ANQGSEA.

The rearrangement joins TRBV6-8 to TRBJ1-2, with D unclear. This CDR3 has 14 residues. Germline lookup yields CDR1 MNHGY and CDR2 SAAAGT. Trimming shortened V by 6 bases and J by 5 bases, and 16 bases separated the two germline ends. The CDR3 loop is CASRDLRRPYGYTF. The CDR3 DNA sequence: TGTGCCAGCAGAGACCTTAGGCGGCCTTATGGCTACACCTTC.

The V gene is TRBV28, the J gene TRBJ2-1; D uncertain. CDR1 is MDHEN, CDR2 SYDVKM, per germline. This CDR3 is 12 amino acids long. Trimming shortened V by 3 bases and J by 8 bases, and 8 bases separated the two germline ends. The DNA for the CDR3 is TGTGCCAGCAGTTTTCAGAGCGATGAGCAGTTCTTC. Its protein product is CASSFQSDEQFF.

In this sample, this clonotype turned up a few times. V gene TRBV30 combines with J gene TRBJ2-2; unclear D gene. The germline CDR1 and CDR2 sequences are GTSNPN and SVGIG (reference sequence). Between the trimmed V and J ends, which lost 0 bases and 4 bases, there was a span of 12 bases. CDR3 length equals 15 residues. CDR3 in amino acids: CAWSVLGRSTGELFF. In DNA, the CDR3 is TGTGCCTGGAGTGTACTTGGACGGAGCACCGGGGAGCTGTTTTTT.

This chain links TRBV2 with TRBJ2-7; D may be TRBD2 (6 bases). CDR1 and CDR2 from the germline V gene are SNHLY and FYNNEI. Trimming pared 1 base from V and 0 bases from J, leaving 10 bases between. The length of the CDR3 is 15 residues. CDR3 nucleotides: TGTGCCAGCAGTGAAGGCCCCGGGAGCTCCTACGAGCAGTACTTC. As protein: CASSEGPGSSYEQYF.

The genes are TRBV27 and TRBJ2-2; weak D call: TRBD1 (7 bases). Per the germline V gene, CDR1 is MNHEY and CDR2 is SMNVEV (reference sequence). V gave up 0 bases and J gave up 3 bases, with 32 bases separating them. The CDR3 is 23 residues long. For the CDR3, the DNA is TGTGCCAGCAGTTTATCTCCCTGGGGGGCATCCCTACAGGGGTCCCCTTACACCGGGGAGCTGTTTTTT. It translates to CASSLSPWGASLQGSPYTGELFF.

This sequence joins TRBV5-1 and TRBJ1-2; TRBD1 matches 7 bases. The trim removed 4 bases at V and 0 bases at J, leaving 12 bases unmatched. Germline CDR1 SGHRS, CDR2 YFSETQ. The CDR3 is 17 amino acids. This CDR3 is CASSAWDSEFANYGYTF. In nucleotides, the CDR3 is TGCGCCAGCAGCGCGTGGGACAGTGAGTTTGCTAACTATGGCTACACCTTC.

This clonotype was detected only a few times. The rearrangement uses TRBV5-1 and TRBJ2-7, with D perhaps TRBD2 (5 bases). V was pared by 2 bases and J by 5 bases, with 23 bases between. The CDR3 is made up of 17 amino acids. Germline CDR1 is SGHRS and CDR2 is YFSETQ. The CDR3 spells CASSFRPPGSYVDEQYF. The CDR3 DNA reads TGCGCCAGCAGCTTCCGCCCTCCGGGATCCTATGTGGACGAGCAGTACTTC. Full variable domain (remainder filled in from reference TRBV5-1 and TRBJ2-7): KAGVTQTPRYLIKTRGQQVTLSCSPISGHRSVSWYQQTPGQGLQFLFEYFSETQRNKGNFPGRFSGRQFSNSRSEMNVSTLELGDSALYLCASSFRPPGSYVDEQYFGPGTRLTVT.

The V and J genes are TRBV14 and TRBJ2-7; D call uncertain. Trimming took 2 bases from V and 3 from J, leaving 11 bases between them. The CDR3 sequence is 14 residues long. The germline V gene encodes CDR1 SGHDN and CDR2 FVKESK. The DNA for the CDR3 is TGTGCCAGCAGCCAATCCTTCTCAAGCTACGAGCAGTACTTC. Protein: CASSQSFSSYEQYF.

The CDR3 loop reads CASSPFPQGNTEAFF. CDR3 nucleotides: TGTGCCAGCAGCCCGTTTCCACAGGGGAACACTGAAGCTTTCTTT. This chain links TRBV7-9 with TRBJ1-1; a weak D match, TRBD1 (6 bases). V was trimmed by 5 bases and J by 1 base, leaving 14 bases between them. CDR1 is SEHNR, CDR2 FQNEAQ, per germline (reference sequence). This CDR3 spans 15 amino acids.

J is TRBJ1-5 and V is TRBV7-8; D is possibly TRBD1 (5 bases). V dropped 6 bases and J dropped 0 bases, with 12 bases sitting between them. The CDR3 length is 15 residues. CDR1 SGHVS and CDR2 FQNEAQ come from the germline V gene. CDR3 sequence (DNA): TGTGCCAGCAGACCAGACAGATATAGCAATCAGCCCCAGCATTTT. This codes for CASRPDRYSNQPQHF.

On this clonotype itself: An end of the junction does not agree with germline; a read error may underlie this. CDR3 protein: CASTLPAGHEQFF. CDR3 bases: TGTGCCAGCACTTTACCAGCAGGCCATGAGCAGTTCTTC. This rearrangement joins TRBV12-3 or TRBV12-4 to TRBJ2-1; no clear D gene. This CDR3 contains 13 residues.

This chain connects TRBV29-1 to TRBJ1-1; D is uncertain. V shed 4 bases and J shed 0 bases, with 9 bases lying between them. This CDR3 spans 13 amino acids. From germline, CDR1 is SQVTM and CDR2 ANQGSEA. The CDR3 coding sequence is TGCAGCGTTGCGAGCGGGCTGAACACTGAAGCTTTCTTT. It codes for CSVASGLNTEAFF.

This chain uses TRBV19 with TRBJ2-1, with D unclear. The ends were cut back, 5 bases at V and 7 bases at J, with 15 bases in the middle. Per germline, CDR1 LNHDA and CDR2 SQIVND (reference sequence). This CDR3 has 14 amino acids. CDR3 sequence (DNA): TGTGCCAGTAGTCTTCAAGCAGGTTGGAATGAGCAGTTCTTC. It encodes CASSLQAGWNEQFF.

The CDR3 sequence: CASSLLTGFMDEQYF. In DNA, the CDR3 is TGTGCCAGCAGTTTGCTGACAGGCTTTATGGACGAGCAGTACTTC. J is TRBJ2-7 and V is TRBV27, with D perhaps matching TRBD1 (6 bases). The CDR3 extends over 15 amino acids. Germline assignment: CDR1 MNHEY and CDR2 SMNVEV (reference sequence). The V and J ends lost 3 bases and 5 bases respectively, with 17 bases between them.

The rearrangement joins TRBV7-8 to TRBJ2-2; D is perhaps TRBD2 (5 bases). The V end lost 3 bases, the J end lost 0 bases, and 17 bases lay between the germline ends. Germline V CDR1 and CDR2: SGHVS, FQNEAQ. CDR3 length: 18 residues. Written as DNA, the CDR3 is TGTGCCAGCAGCTTCTACGGCGGGCTAACAGCGAACACCGGGGAGCTGTTTTTT. Translation gives CASSFYGGLTANTGELFF.

This rearrangement joins TRBV4-2 to TRBJ2-3; 7 bases agree with TRBD2. CDR3 length: 18 amino acids. J lost 6 bases, V lost 1 base, and 16 bases had no gene match. CDR1 LGHNA and CDR2 YNFKEQ come from the germline V gene. The CDR3 loop is CASSQAGHWTRMVDTQYF. CDR3 in DNA: TGTGCCAGCAGCCAAGCCGGTCACTGGACTAGGATGGTGGATACGCAGTATTTT.

This chain uses TRBV20-1 with TRBJ2-5; 9 nucleotides align to TRBD2. The germline V gene has CDR1 DFQATT and CDR2 SNEGSKA (reference sequence). With 4 bases clipped from V and 5 bases from J, the junction kept 14 bases outside the gene matches. The CDR3 runs to 16 residues. CDR3 in amino acids: CSAKSGREGLWETQYF. The CDR3 nucleotides read TGCAGTGCTAAGAGCGGGCGGGAGGGTTTGTGGGAGACCCAGTACTTC.

The chain links TRBV24-1 to TRBJ2-1; D is perhaps TRBD1 or TRBD2 (5 bases each). This CDR3 has 13 residues. From germline, CDR1 is KGHDR and CDR2 SFDVKD. Deletions cut 4 bases from V and 12 bases from J, with 15 bases between. The CDR3 is CATSDRTGARQFF. CDR3 nucleotide sequence: TGTGCCACCAGTGACCGGACCGGGGCCAGGCAGTTCTTC.

This clonotype has only one observation. This sequence joins TRBV9 and TRBJ2-6; D is unresolved. This CDR3 contains 16 residues. The germline gives CDR1 SGDLS, CDR2 YYNGEE. With 6 bases removed from V and 4 bases from J, the gap between germline ends came to 17 bases. This chain's CDR3 is CASTIGGVHGANVLTF. In DNA, the CDR3 is TGTGCCAGCACCATTGGTGGAGTTCACGGGGCCAACGTCCTGACTTTC.

The rearrangement links TRBV25-1 to TRBJ2-4; D ambiguous. This CDR3 is 15 amino acids long. Germline V lookup: CDR1 MGHDK, CDR2 SYGVNS. The ends were cut back, 4 bases at V and 2 bases at J, with 12 bases in the middle. The CDR3 here is CASSGNEKTKNIQYF. The CDR3 nucleotides read TGTGCCAGCAGTGGCAATGAGAAGACCAAAAACATTCAGTACTTC.

The V and J genes are TRBV7-9 and TRBJ2-5; tentatively, D is TRBD2 (5 bases). V was trimmed by 5 bases and J by 2 bases, leaving 9 bases between them. The CDR3 extends over 13 amino acids. Germline V gene sequence: CDR1 SEHNR, CDR2 FQNEAQ (reference sequence). As DNA, the CDR3 is TGTGCCAGCAGCCAGGACTGGCAAGAGACCCAGTACTTC. The encoded protein is CASSQDWQETQYF.

The chain employs TRBV6-1 and TRBJ2-5; 7 bases fit TRBD2. V dropped 6 bases and J dropped 2; count of bases not matched to a gene: 12. The CDR3 consists of 16 residues. Looked up from germline, CDR1 is MNHNS and CDR2 is SASEGT. Here the CDR3 DNA reads TGTGCCAGCAGAAGGGGACTAAAATTACCTCAAGAGACCCAGTACTTC. As protein: CASRRGLKLPQETQYF.

This clonotype was found a few times. The chain has TRBV19 and TRBJ2-7; 8 bases line up with TRBD1. Losses at the gene ends were 7 bases for V and 3 bases for J; bases not matched to a gene: 5. The CDR3 spans 13 residues. In germline, CDR1 is LNHDA, CDR2 SQIVND (reference sequence). The CDR3 spells CASTPGQGYEQYF. CDR3 DNA sequence: TGTGCCAGTACGCCAGGACAGGGCTACGAGCAGTACTTC. Supplemented by reference TRBV19 and TRBJ2-7, the full variable domain reads DGGITQSPKYLFRKEGQNVTLSCEQNLNHDAMYWYRQDPGQGLRLIYYSQIVNDFQKGDIAEGYSVSREKKESFPLTVTSAQKNPTAFYLCASTPGQGYEQYFGPGTRLTVT.